The 14 T cell receptor beta chains below all came from one sample that was sequenced in a study of T-cell reconstitution after alpha-beta-depleted transplantation in children (dated by TCRdb to 2016 to 2017). The treatment or condition label, read with the paper, signifies: allogeneic hematopoietic cell transplantation with graft depleted of TCRalphabeta T cells and CD19 B cells. The library was produced with PCR. TCRdb names Illumina HiSeq 2500 as the instrument used. To normalize quantification of the TCRbeta repertoire, the TCR libraries were built with molecular barcoding that relied on unique molecular identifiers. TCRdb took the public reads, trimmed them with fastp at Q25, ran MiXCR for clone calling and kept in-frame beta chains. Every distinct CDR3 protein forms one entry, paired with its most common genes and DNA. The sample table shows approximately 650,000 distinct CDR3 sequences, and 10% to 15% are seen once. Of the sample, 0.79% is held by the ten largest clones.

This specimen was PBMCs, taken before TCRalphabeta/CD19-depleted stem cell transplant. All receptors come from a girl aged 2-9 years with congenital amegakaryocytic thrombocytopenia, due to receive a stem cell transplant.

The chain couples TRBV11-2 to TRBJ2-2; a possible D gene is TRBD2 (5 bases). Germline V gene data show CDR1 as SGHAT and CDR2 as FQNNGV. V lost 2 bases and J 0 bases, leaving 16 bases between the germline ends. There are 18 residues in the CDR3. The DNA for the CDR3 is TGTGCCAGCAGCTTACGGGCCTCCGGAGCGGCGAACACCGGGGAGCTGTTTTTT. This encodes CASSLRASGAANTGELFF.

This clonotype has a handful of counts. The rearrangement uses TRBV5-1 and TRBJ1-6; D unclear. CDR1 SGHRS and CDR2 YFSETQ come from the germline V gene. The V gene lost 0 bases and the J gene lost 6 bases, with 10 bases spanning the gap. The length of the CDR3 is 15 residues. The chain's CDR3 is CASSLAGNLNSPLHF. The CDR3 coding sequence is TGCGCCAGCAGCTTGGCCGGGAACCTTAATTCACCCCTCCACTTT.

This clonotype has more than one count but fewer than ten. The chain recombines TRBV10-3 with TRBJ2-7; 10 nucleotides agree with TRBD2. This CDR3 region has 14 residues. V lost 4 bases to trimming and J lost 12 bases; unmatched junction nucleotides: 12. The germline CDR1 and CDR2 sequences are ENHRY and SYGVKD. The CDR3 loop is CAISVPSGRHSMYF. DNA of the CDR3: TGTGCCATCAGTGTTCCTAGCGGGAGACACTCAATGTACTTC.

This clonotype occurred a few times. The chain combines TRBV30 with TRBJ2-7, with D possibly matching TRBD1 (5 bases). Germline loops: CDR1 GTSNPN, CDR2 SVGIG (reference sequence). V shed 0 bases and J shed 2 bases, with 11 bases lying between them. This CDR3 is 14 amino acids long. The CDR3 protein is CAWSVRQGPYEQYF. The CDR3 region has the DNA TGTGCCTGGAGTGTACGCCAGGGCCCCTACGAGCAGTACTTC.

The CDR3 sequence is CASSPPKVKTYNEQFF. CDR3 in DNA: TGTGCCAGCAGCCCCCCCAAGGTAAAAACCTACAATGAGCAGTTCTTC. The rearrangement uses TRBV3-1 and TRBJ2-1; no definite D call. CDR1 is LGHDT and CDR2 is YNNKEL in the germline V gene (reference sequence). This CDR3 is built from 16 residues. Trimming shortened V by 4 bases and J by 2 bases, and 15 bases separated the two germline ends.

The rearrangement links TRBV29-1 to TRBJ2-4; D not resolved. Looked up from germline, CDR1 is SQVTM and CDR2 is ANQGSEA. Trimming removed 6 bases from V and 0 bases from J, with 12 bases in between. The CDR3 consists of 14 residues. The CDR3 region has the DNA TGCAGCGTCCACGATAACCTAGCCAAAAACATTCAGTACTTC. Translating gives CSVHDNLAKNIQYF.

Ten or more counts support this clonotype. The rearrangement links TRBV20-1 to TRBJ2-7; tentatively, D is TRBD1 (5 bases). Germline CDR1 and CDR2: DFQATT and SNEGSKA (reference sequence). CDR3 length equals 13 residues. Trimming took off 2 bases at V and 4 bases at J, with 12 bases between the two ends. CDR3 residues: CSARSRVGYEQYF. The CDR3 nucleotides are TGCAGTGCTAGATCCAGGGTCGGTTACGAGCAGTACTTC.

Many counts were recorded for this clonotype. This sequence joins TRBV12-3 or TRBV12-4 and TRBJ1-2; D may be TRBD1 (6 bases). The CDR3 covers 13 residues. V lost 6 bases and J lost 5, with 13 bases in between. CDR3 nucleotide sequence: TGTGCCAGCAGCCCCAGGAGGGGGTATGGCTACACCTTC. It yields the protein CASSPRRGYGYTF.

The chain recombines TRBV20-1 with TRBJ2-7, with 8 bases fitting TRBD2. The V segment lost 3 bases and the J segment 5 bases; nucleotides outside the gene matches: 9. Germline V gene lookup returns CDR1 DFQATT and CDR2 SNEGSKA (reference sequence). The CDR3 length is 14 residues. The CDR3 DNA sequence: TGCAGTGCTAGGACGACGGCGGGAGGCCACGAGCAGTACTTC. Translation: CSARTTAGGHEQYF.

This clonotype has a count of ten or more. The CDR3 region has the DNA TGCAGTGCTAACGGCGACAACCCCAGAGGATCCTACAATGAGCAGTTCTTC. This codes for CSANGDNPRGSYNEQFF. The V gene is TRBV20-1, the J gene TRBJ2-1, with unresolved D. Germline V CDR1 and CDR2: DFQATT, SNEGSKA (reference sequence). Trimming removed 4 bases at V and 1 base at J, with 20 bases between. The CDR3 contains 17 residues.

This clonotype was seen only a few times. This sequence joins TRBV27 and TRBJ2-3; 10 positions match TRBD2. With V trimmed by 5 bases and J by 3 bases, 5 bases remained unmatched. This CDR3 spans 15 amino acids. Germline V gene data show CDR1 as MNHEY and CDR2 as SMNVEV (reference sequence). The DNA of the CDR3 is TGTGCCAGCAGTATCCTAGCGGGAGCGACAGATACGCAGTATTTT. This codes for CASSILAGATDTQYF.

This clonotype was detected only a few times. The chain recombines TRBV5-1 with TRBJ2-5; no clear D. The CDR3 totals 12 residues. CDR1 is SGHRS and CDR2 is YFSETQ in the germline V gene. The ends were cut back, 1 base at V and 5 bases at J, with 6 bases in the middle. The CDR3 is CASSLTAETQYF. The DNA for the CDR3 is TGCGCCAGCAGCTTGACGGCTGAGACCCAGTACTTC.

Comments on this clonotype: The final CDR3 position lacks the conserved phenylalanine or tryptophan, pointing to a likely read error. This chain uses TRBV5-5 with TRBJ2-3, with TRBD1 matching 8 bases. The CDR3 length is 17 residues. Germline V gene data show CDR1 as SGHKS and CDR2 as YYEKEE (reference sequence). V dropped 0 bases and J dropped 1; count of bases not matched to a gene: 7. CDR3 coding DNA: TGTGCCAGCAGCTTGGCCGTTGGGACAGGTGGCACAGATACGCAGTATTAT. This translates into CASSLAVGTGGTDTQYY.

A word on this clonotype: The junction shows a germline mismatch at one end, possibly a read error. The rearrangement uses TRBV4-1 and TRBJ2-7, with D possibly matching TRBD2 (7 bases). CDR3 size: 15 residues. Germline loops: CDR1 MGHRA, CDR2 YSYEKL. CDR3 bases: TGCGCCAGCAGCCAAGGGGGGGGCGGAACCTACGAGCAGCACTTC. It codes for CASSQGGGGTYEQHF.